These 30 T cell receptor beta chains share one sample of origin, sequenced in a study of T cell responses to AZD1222 COVID-19 vaccine. Clones were read by immunoSEQ multiplex PCR, and TCRdb kept only the in-frame ones, dropping some. Of about 200,000 clones listed, approximately 93% are singletons. The material was peripheral blood, obtained 28 days after the second AZD1222 dose. The receptor source for this set is an adult who received the AZD1222 COVID-19 vaccine.

This clone was observed a few times. The rearrangement uses TRBV10-2 and TRBJ1-4; unclear D gene. Germline V gene lookup returns CDR1 WSHSY and CDR2 SAAADI. The CDR3 runs 13 residues. V was cut by 7 bases and J by 3 bases, with 9 bases left in between. This CDR3 is CASTRAANEKLFF. CDR3 nucleotide sequence: TGCGCCAGCACGCGGGCAGCTAATGAAAAACTGTTTTTT.

This chain joins TRBV30 and TRBJ2-7, with TRBD2 identical over 7 bases. The V gene's germline CDR1 is GTSNPN and CDR2 SVGIG (reference sequence). V was clipped by 3 bases and J by 1 base; unmatched bases: 9. There are 15 residues in the CDR3. CDR3 sequence: CAWSLRLGGSYEQYF. The DNA of the CDR3 is TGTGCCTGGAGCCTACGACTGGGGGGGTCCTACGAGCAGTACTTC. Combining the CDR3 with reference TRBV30 and TRBJ2-7 gives the whole variable domain SQTIHQWPATLVQPVGSPLSLECTVEGTSNPNLYWYRQAAGRGLQLLFYSVGIGQISSEVPQNLSASRPQDRQFILSSKKLLLSDSGFYLCAWSLRLGGSYEQYFGPGTRLTVT.

This clone appeared a single time. The gene calls are TRBV28 and TRBJ2-7; weak D call: TRBD1 (6 bases). V was trimmed by 5 bases and J by 3 bases, leaving 17 bases between them. This CDR3 spans 15 amino acids. Germline CDR1 reads MDHEN; CDR2 reads SYDVKM. DNA of the CDR3: TGTGCCAGCAGTACTCCGGACAGCCATCTCTACGAGCAGTACTTC. It specifies CASSTPDSHLYEQYF.

This clone was found a few times. The gene calls are TRBV2 and TRBJ1-2; TRBD1 might be the D (6 bases). V lost 4 bases and J 8 bases, leaving 17 bases between the germline ends. Germline V gene lookup returns CDR1 SNHLY and CDR2 FYNNEI. The CDR3 is 14 amino acids. Written as DNA, the CDR3 is TGTGCCAGCAGTGGACTACCCGGGGGGCGAGGCTACACCTTC. Translation gives CASSGLPGGRGYTF.

The CDR3 reads CASSAARGSGLFTGELFF. In DNA, the CDR3 is TGCGCCAGCAGTGCAGCACGAGGCAGCGGACTATTTACCGGGGAGCTGTTTTTT. The chain employs TRBV10-2 and TRBJ2-2, with D possibly matching TRBD2 (6 bases). Germline V gene sequence: CDR1 WSHSY, CDR2 SAAADI. Trimming removed 4 bases from V and 5 bases from J, with 23 bases in between. The length of the CDR3 is 18 residues.

This clone was found once. The V gene is TRBV2, the J gene TRBJ1-4; 7 nucleotides agree with TRBD1. This CDR3 comprises 14 residues. J was trimmed by 7 bases and V by 5 bases; bases with no gene match: 7. Germline V lookup: CDR1 SNHLY, CDR2 FYNNEI. For the CDR3, the DNA is TGTGCCAGCAGTACCGACAGGGTGTTTGAAAAACTGTTTTTT. This gives the protein CASSTDRVFEKLFF.

The J gene is TRBJ2-3, the V gene TRBV27; the D call may be TRBD1 or TRBD2 (5 bases each). Germline V lookup: CDR1 MNHEY, CDR2 SMNVEV (reference sequence). This CDR3 spans 14 amino acids. V was shortened by 3 bases and J by 6 bases, with 13 bases between the two germline ends. CDR3 in amino acids: CASSFGTVPDTQYF. For the CDR3, the DNA is TGTGCCAGCAGTTTTGGGACCGTCCCCGATACGCAGTATTTT.

The V gene is TRBV14, the J gene TRBJ2-7; D might be TRBD2 (5 bases). Germline CDR1 is SGHDN and CDR2 is FVKESK. This CDR3 is 14 amino acids long. V was pared by 4 bases and J by 6 bases, with 16 bases between. DNA for the CDR3: TGTGCCAGCAGCCTCCAGCGGTATGTGTTCGAGCAGTACTTC. This translates into CASSLQRYVFEQYF.

This clone was counted once. V and J are TRBV27 and TRBJ2-1, with a tentative D call TRBD2 (5 bases). The germline gives CDR1 MNHEY, CDR2 SMNVEV (reference sequence). V lost 5 bases to trimming and J lost 7 bases, with 18 bases between them. The CDR3 is 15 residues long. This CDR3 is CASSPGPGEGNEQFF. The CDR3 DNA reads as TGTGCCAGCAGTCCCGGGCCCGGCGAGGGTAATGAGCAGTTCTTC.

This chain joins TRBV6-2 or TRBV6-3 and TRBJ1-1; tentative D call: TRBD1 (5 bases). The germline V gene encodes CDR1 MNHEY and CDR2 SVGEGT. The CDR3 loop spans 13 amino acids. V lost 4 bases and J 9 bases, leaving 15 bases between the germline ends. The chain's CDR3 is CASSWPGTDKAFF. DNA of the CDR3: TGTGCCAGCAGTTGGCCCGGGACCGACAAAGCTTTCTTT.

In DNA, the CDR3 is TGTGCCAGCGCTGAGGGACTGTTGAACACTGAAGCTTTCTTT. It codes for CASAEGLLNTEAFF. The chain combines TRBV27 with TRBJ1-1; maybe TRBD1 (5 bases). This CDR3 spans 14 amino acids. CDR1 is MNHEY, CDR2 SMNVEV, per germline (reference sequence). V was trimmed by 8 bases and J by 0 bases, leaving 13 bases between them.

The chain joins TRBV6-5 to TRBJ2-7, with D tentatively TRBD1 (5 bases). Trimming stripped 0 bases from V and 5 bases from J, with 8 bases between. This CDR3 comprises 13 residues. Germline CDR1 MNHEY, CDR2 SVGAGI. The CDR3 DNA is TGTGCCAGCAGTTACTCGCCAGGGAACGAGCAGTACTTC. Its protein is CASSYSPGNEQYF.

The count of this clone is one. The chain uses TRBV24-1 and TRBJ2-5; perhaps TRBD1 as D (5 bases). Germline V gene data show CDR1 as KGHDR and CDR2 as SFDVKD. The germline V and J ends were trimmed by 5 bases and 4 bases, with 16 bases remaining between them. The CDR3 runs 15 residues. CDR3 in amino acids: CATSARGSPGETQYF. The DNA of the CDR3 is TGTGCCACCAGTGCTAGGGGCAGCCCGGGAGAGACCCAGTACTTC.

The chain employs TRBV7-8 and TRBJ1-5; possibly TRBD1 for D (5 bases). The CDR3 contains 14 residues. The germline V gene has CDR1 SGHVS and CDR2 FQNEAQ. V was cut by 5 bases and J by 4 bases, with 12 bases left in between. The CDR3 is CASSTDSANQPQHF. The CDR3 bases are TGTGCCAGCAGCACAGACAGCGCAAATCAGCCCCAGCATTTT.

The CDR3: CASGGGDGGEKLFF. The CDR3 DNA reads as TGTGCCAGCGGAGGGGGAGACGGCGGTGAAAAACTGTTTTTT. This chain links TRBV9 with TRBJ1-4, with a possible D match to TRBD1 (6 bases). The germline V gene has CDR1 SGDLS and CDR2 YYNGEE. The CDR3 runs 14 residues. V was cut by 7 bases and J by 7 bases, with 17 bases left in between.

The chain is built from TRBV5-6 and TRBJ1-2; D not certain. Germline CDR1 reads SGHDT; CDR2 reads YYEEEE. The V gene lost 4 bases and the J gene lost 2 bases, with 15 bases spanning the gap. The length of the CDR3 is 15 residues. CDR3 protein: CASSATRVSNYGYTF. CDR3 DNA sequence: TGTGCCAGCAGCGCGACACGAGTTTCGAACTATGGCTACACCTTC.

The CDR3 spells CASSLTGSAGNTIYF. CDR3 nucleotides: TGTGCCAGCAGCCTCACAGGGAGCGCTGGAAACACCATATATTTT. The chain combines TRBV5-8 with TRBJ1-3, with D perhaps TRBD1 (6 bases). The CDR3 is 15 amino acids. V lost 4 bases and J 2 bases, leaving 13 bases between the germline ends. Per the germline V gene, CDR1 is SGHTS and CDR2 is YDEGEE.

CDR3 nucleotides: TGCGCCAGCAGCTTGGACAGGGATTTGAGGAGGATGAACACTGAAGCTTTCTTT. It is translated as CASSLDRDLRRMNTEAFF. V gene TRBV5-1 combines with J gene TRBJ1-1; perhaps TRBD1 as D (6 bases). Per the germline V gene, CDR1 is SGHRS and CDR2 is YFSETQ. The CDR3 totals 18 residues. Trimming removed 0 bases at V and 0 bases at J, with 18 bases between.

The chain links TRBV6-8 to TRBJ1-2, with D hard to call. Trimming removed 2 bases at V and 3 bases at J, with 19 bases between. The CDR3 runs 17 residues. CDR1 is MNHGY and CDR2 is SAAAGT in the germline V gene. CDR3 DNA: TGTGCCAGCAGTTACAAGGGCTGTATTATGGTTGACTATGGCTACACCTTC. Translation: CASSYKGCIMVDYGYTF.

J is TRBJ2-2 and V is TRBV30, with D perhaps TRBD1 (6 bases). The germline V gene has CDR1 GTSNPN and CDR2 SVGIG (reference sequence). This CDR3 is 17 amino acids long. V was pared by 0 bases and J by 1 base, with 15 bases between. The CDR3: CAWSVGSPGVNTGELFF. DNA of the CDR3: TGTGCCTGGAGTGTAGGATCTCCAGGGGTGAACACCGGGGAGCTGTTTTTT.

This sequence joins TRBV14 and TRBJ2-5, with 9 bases fitting TRBD2. Losses at the gene ends were 6 bases for V and 2 bases for J; bases not matched to a gene: 10. Germline V gives CDR1 SGHDN, CDR2 FVKESK. The CDR3 totals 16 residues. The CDR3 DNA is TGTGCCAGCAGGCCCTCGATCCTAGCGGGACAAGAGACCCAGTACTTC. It specifies CASRPSILAGQETQYF.

V gene TRBV4-1 combines with J gene TRBJ1-4; 7 bases match TRBD1. The V gene end was trimmed by 8 bases and the J gene end by 8 bases; junction bases not matched to a gene: 14. The CDR3 has 15 residues. Per the germline V gene, CDR1 is MGHRA and CDR2 is YSYEKL. In nucleotides, the CDR3 is TGCGCCAGCCAACCCGGTGGGGGACAGAACGAAAAACTGTTTTTT. Amino acids: CASQPGGGQNEKLFF.

This clone was detected only a few times. The chain has TRBV7-3 and TRBJ2-5; a possible D gene is TRBD2 (6 bases). The CDR3 is 13 residues long. V gave up 4 bases and J gave up 3 bases, with 9 bases separating them. Germline V gene lookup returns CDR1 SGHTA and CDR2 FQGTGA. DNA of the CDR3: TGTGCCAGCAGCTCTCGACTAGAAGAGACCCAGTACTTC. It translates to CASSSRLEETQYF.

This chain uses TRBV6-5 with TRBJ2-3, with D possibly matching TRBD1 (5 bases). In germline, CDR1 is MNHEY, CDR2 SVGAGI. V lost 6 bases and J lost 0, with 13 bases in between. The CDR3 extends over 15 amino acids. CDR3 protein: CASSTGHTSTDTQYF. For the CDR3, the DNA is TGTGCCAGCAGCACTGGACATACTAGCACAGATACGCAGTATTTT.

The genes are TRBV5-1 and TRBJ1-1; D call uncertain. The CDR3 sequence is 14 residues long. Germline-derived CDR1 and CDR2 are SGHRS and YFSETQ. Trimming cost V 1 base and J 3 bases, with 10 bases left between them. The CDR3 coding sequence is TGCGCCAGCAGCTTGTTACCAGGAGACACTGAAGCTTTCTTT. Translated, it gives CASSLLPGDTEAFF.

The rearrangement joins TRBV10-3 to TRBJ1-2; D perhaps matches TRBD1 (5 bases). Trimming shortened V by 9 bases and J by 2 bases, and 13 bases separated the two germline ends. In germline, CDR1 is ENHRY, CDR2 SYGVKD. CDR3 length equals 13 residues. CDR3 protein: CAMSGTDNYGYTF. The CDR3 DNA follows: TGTGCCATGAGCGGGACGGACAACTATGGCTACACCTTC.

The rearrangement uses TRBV6-5 and TRBJ1-2; 9 bases are a match to TRBD1. Trimming removed 3 bases from V and 8 bases from J; junction bases left unmatched: 7. This CDR3 contains 14 residues. Germline CDR1 and CDR2: MNHEY and SVGAGI. The CDR3 reads CASSYLQGARGYTF. For the CDR3, the DNA is TGTGCCAGCAGTTATCTACAGGGGGCAAGGGGCTACACCTTC.

The rearrangement joins TRBV6-5 to TRBJ2-1, with 9 bases identical to TRBD2. This CDR3 contains 15 residues. The trim removed 2 bases at V and 5 bases at J, leaving 4 bases unmatched. CDR1 MNHEY and CDR2 SVGAGI come from the germline V gene. In DNA form, the CDR3 reads TGTGCCAGCAGTTACGGGACTAGCCCAAACAATGAGCAGTTCTTC. Its protein product is CASSYGTSPNNEQFF.

This clone was observed a single time. The same CDR3 is also encoded by other DNA sequences in this sample. The rearrangement uses TRBV7-2 and TRBJ1-5; no clear D. This CDR3 spans 13 amino acids. Trimming stripped 2 bases from V and 4 bases from J, with 6 bases between. The germline V gene encodes CDR1 SGHTA and CDR2 FQGNSA. CDR3 bases: TGTGCCAGCAGCTTACGGGGAAATCAGCCCCAGCATTTT. This encodes CASSLRGNQPQHF.

The gene calls are TRBV28 and TRBJ1-2, with 11 positions matching TRBD1. Per germline, CDR1 MDHEN and CDR2 SYDVKM. This CDR3 is built from 17 residues. J gave up 4 bases and V 8 bases, and 15 bases lay outside the gene matches. The CDR3 sequence: CASLLNTGTGGGYGYTF. CDR3 coding DNA: TGTGCCAGCCTATTAAACACCGGGACAGGGGGAGGCTATGGCTACACCTTC.